This T cell receptor (beta chain) was obtained from a study of cytomegalovirus exposure and HLA in healthy donors. For the study at large: Tens of millions of unique TCRs from HLA-typed donors were held in an early release of data.

CDR3 length equals 16 residues. Germline V CDR1 and CDR2: SGHRS, YFSETQ. The ends lost 0 bases at V and 0 bases at J; junction bases unmatched: 2. With 60 Vbeta and 13 Jbeta primers, the PCR was carried out. Profiling relied on immunoSEQ multiplex PCR, and the TCRdb table lists in-frame clones only, not all of them. The table lists roughly 160,000 clones, roughly 84% of them singletons, with roughly 1% in the top ten. A word on this clone: Other DNA sequences in this sample translate to the same CDR3.

The receptor comes from a young man in good health and CMV-seronegative. The sequencing sample was made of PBMCs. J is TRBJ2-7 and V is TRBV5-1; TRBD2 matches at 11 bases. CDR3 sequence (DNA): TGCGCCAGCAGCTTGGGGCTAGCGGGGGGCTCCTACGAGCAGTACTTC. Its translation: CASSLGLAGGSYEQYF.